This T cell receptor beta chain was found in a study of beta chain features in type 1 diabetes. The overall study: All samples combined gave around 98,000,000 sorted cells for examination.

This clone has a handful of counts. Its specificity is unknown. The whole isolated RNA underwent reverse transcription, so sequencing captured expressed TCRB transcripts. The protocol was immunoSEQ multiplex PCR, while the TCRdb copy is restricted to in-frame clones and leaves out a portion. The sample shows some 660,000 clones, roughly 13% of them seen only once. General study results and limits: For Type 1 diabetes patients, all four CD4+ subsets carried TCRB CDR3s that were moderately but significantly shorter.

CDR3 length: 15 residues. V shed 0 bases and J shed 3 bases, with 12 bases lying between them. Germline CDR1 is MNHEY and CDR2 is SVGAGI. The V call is TRBV6-5, the J call TRBJ2-7; D gene unclear. This TCR was recovered from a man aged 18 to 35 with type 1 diabetes. The sample was naive CD4+ T cells from blood. CDR3 coding DNA: TGTGCCAGCAGTTACTCGAATGGCAACCTCTACGAGCAGTACTTC. Its translation is CASSYSNGNLYEQYF.